Listed below are T cell receptor beta chains from one sample, sequenced in a study of blood T cell repertoires in COVID-19. Some clones are missing from TCRdb's copy, which holds only in-frame ones; the method was immunoSEQ multiplex PCR. The table lists about 140,000 clones, roughly 88% of them singletons. The sequencing sample was made of peripheral blood. The origin of the receptors is a man aged 55-75 years with active or convalescent COVID-19. Each CDR3 is given with its conserved first and last residue. The order of the fields is D gene, J gene, V gene, clone size, CDR3 protein, CDR3 DNA. The D gene is left open where the match is weak. Rows give clone size only sometimes, using once, few, many, or a class for an expanded clone.

TRBD2 | TRBJ2-7 | TRBV2 | NA | CASTLTSGTYEQYF | TGTGCCAGCACCTTGACTAGCGGGACCTACGAGCAGTACTTC
TRBD1 | TRBJ1-6 | TRBV2 | NA | CASKNRGLSPLHF | TGTGCCAGCAAAAACAGGGGGCTTTCACCCCTCCACTTT
TRBD1 | TRBJ2-2 | TRBV27 | NA | CASSPRDRGPGELFF | TGTGCCAGCAGTCCCCGGGACAGAGGTCCCGGGGAGCTGTTTTTT
TRBD1 | TRBJ2-1 | TRBV6-4 | NA | CASSRQGYNEQFF | TGTGCCAGCAGCCGACAGGGATACAATGAGCAGTTCTTC
NA | TRBJ2-3 | TRBV18 | NA | CASFPGYGTDTQYF | TGTGCCAGCTTTCCAGGGTATGGCACAGATACGCAGTATTTT
TRBD1 | TRBJ2-1 | TRBV11-2 | NA | CASSLAPLTGAHYNEQFF | TGTGCCAGCAGCTTAGCGCCCCTGACAGGGGCCCATTACAATGAGCAGTTCTTC
TRBD2 | TRBJ2-1 | TRBV24-1 | NA | CATSDRTSGRGEQFF | TGTGCCACCAGTGATCGGACTAGCGGCCGAGGTGAGCAGTTCTTC
TRBD1 | TRBJ2-5 | TRBV28 | few | CASSFTGAQTQYF | TGTGCCAGCAGCTTTACAGGGGCTCAGACCCAGTACTTC
NA | TRBJ2-7 | TRBV3-1/TRBV3-2 | many | CASSQGQAAPVEQYF | TGTGCCAGCAGCCAAGGACAGGCTGCCCCGGTGGAGCAGTACTTC
TRBD1 | TRBJ1-5 | TRBV7-8 | NA | CASSPRQGAQPQHF | TGTGCCAGCAGCCCAAGACAGGGGGCTCAGCCCCAGCATTTT
NA | TRBJ1-1 | TRBV3-1/TRBV3-2 | NA | CASSHPRKGRVNTEAFF | TGTGCCAGCAGCCACCCCCGCAAAGGCAGGGTGAACACTGAAGCTTTCTTT
NA | TRBJ1-3 | TRBV2 | once | CASRKGSNSGNTIYF | TGTGCCAGCAGGAAGGGGTCGAACTCTGGAAACACCATATATTTT
TRBD1 | TRBJ2-2 | TRBV2 | NA | CASSGQGGELFF | TGTGCCAGCAGCGGACAGGGCGGGGAGCTGTTTTTT
TRBD2 | TRBJ2-3 | TRBV5-5 | NA | CASRRGLAGGPTDTQYF | TGTGCCAGCAGACGAGGACTAGCGGGAGGTCCCACAGATACGCAGTATTTT
NA | TRBJ2-6 | TRBV5-3 | NA | CARSPGELRSGANVLTF | TGTGCCAGAAGCCCTGGGGAGCTCCGCTCTGGGGCCAACGTCCTGACTTTC
NA | TRBJ2-6 | TRBV6-2/TRBV6-3 | NA | CASSYSRLTGANVLTF | TGTGCCAGCAGTTACTCGAGGCTCACAGGGGCCAACGTCCTGACTTTC
NA | TRBJ2-3 | TRBV18 | NA | CASSAAGRKVGTQYF | TGTGCCAGCTCAGCGGCAGGGAGGAAGGTTGGTACGCAGTATTTT
TRBD1 | TRBJ2-5 | TRBV24-1 | NA | CATSDLGDRGLETQYF | TGTGCCACCAGTGATTTAGGGGACAGGGGGCTAGAGACCCAGTACTTC
TRBD2 | TRBJ2-7 | TRBV3-1/TRBV3-2 | NA | CASSQVGTSGTYEQYF | TGTGCCAGCAGCCAGGTAGGGACTAGCGGAACCTACGAGCAGTACTTC
TRBD2 | TRBJ2-3 | TRBV3-1/TRBV3-2 | NA | CASSQSIAGVDTQYF | TGTGCCAGCAGCCAGAGTATAGCGGGAGTGGATACGCAGTATTTT
NA | TRBJ2-6 | TRBV11-1 | NA | CASSEGVSSGANVLTF | TGTGCCAGCAGCGAAGGGGTCAGCTCTGGGGCCAACGTCCTGACTTTC
NA | TRBJ2-5 | TRBV4-3 | NA | CASSQGLGGFETQYF | TGCGCCAGCAGCCAAGGGTTAGGGGGTTTTGAGACCCAGTACTTC
NA | TRBJ1-3 | TRBV5-1 | NA | CASSEGTTGNTIYF | TGCGCCAGCAGCGAAGGGACAACTGGAAACACCATATATTTT
NA | TRBJ2-2 | TRBV12-3/TRBV12-4 | few | CASTSSGGRELFF | TGTGCCAGCACCTCCTCGGGGGGCCGGGAGCTGTTTTTT
TRBD2 | TRBJ2-1 | TRBV2 | NA | CASSRTRDNEQFF | TGTGCCAGCAGCCGGACTAGGGACAATGAGCAGTTCTTC
NA | TRBJ2-5 | TRBV9 | once | CASSVAPVGGVETQYF | TGTGCCAGCAGCGTAGCCCCTGTGGGGGGAGTGGAGACCCAGTACTTC
NA | TRBJ2-2 | TRBV28 | NA | CASSSIGELFF | TGTGCCAGCAGTTCTATTGGGGAGCTGTTTTTT
TRBD1 | TRBJ2-7 | TRBV27 | once | CASSRTGGSYEQYF | TGTGCCAGCAGCCGTACAGGGGGCAGCTACGAGCAGTACTTC
NA | TRBJ2-1 | TRBV7-9 | NA | CASSLVGPDEQFF | TGTGCCAGCAGCTTAGTGGGCCCCGATGAGCAGTTCTTC
TRBD1 | TRBJ1-2 | TRBV9 | NA | CASSARDRYGYTF | TGTGCCAGCAGCGCACGGGACAGATATGGCTACACCTTC
NA | TRBJ1-6 | TRBV28 | NA | CASSFGLTNSPLHF | TGTGCCAGCAGTTTCGGACTGACTAATTCACCCCTCCACTTT
TRBD1 | TRBJ2-5 | TRBV24-1 | NA | CATGRDSQETQYF | TGTGCCACCGGCCGGGACAGCCAAGAGACCCAGTACTTC
TRBD2 | TRBJ2-7 | TRBV7-3 | NA | CASSLTSGRLYEQYF | TGTGCCAGCAGCTTAACTAGCGGGAGGCTCTACGAGCAGTACTTC
NA | TRBJ1-5 | TRBV18 | NA | CASSLKGGDSNQPQHF | TGTGCCAGCTCCTTAAAAGGAGGTGATAGCAATCAGCCCCAGCATTTT
NA | TRBJ2-5 | TRBV28 | NA | CASSYRDRETQYF | TGTGCCAGCAGTTATCGGGATCGGGAGACCCAGTACTTC
NA | TRBJ1-5 | TRBV19 | NA | CASSITGTTAPQHF | TGTGCCAGTAGTATTACCGGGACAACGGCGCCCCAGCATTTT
TRBD1 | TRBJ2-6 | TRBV19 | NA | CASSNRGPSSGANVLTF | TGTGCCAGTAGCAACAGGGGGCCGAGCTCTGGGGCCAACGTCCTGACTTTC
TRBD1 | TRBJ2-5 | TRBV28 | NA | CASSLGQGALKTQYF | TGTGCCAGCAGTCTTGGACAGGGGGCACTGAAGACCCAGTACTTC
TRBD2 | TRBJ2-1 | TRBV25-1 | NA | CASSESPSGRNEQFF | TGTGCCAGCAGTGAATCCCCTAGCGGGAGGAATGAGCAGTTCTTC
TRBD1 | TRBJ1-1 | TRBV7-9 | once | CASSSGDREASEAFF | TGTGCCAGCAGCTCGGGGGACAGGGAGGCTTCTGAAGCTTTCTTT
NA | TRBJ1-5 | TRBV4-3 | NA | CASSQTDSSNQPQHF | TGCGCCAGCAGCCAAACGGACAGTAGCAATCAGCCCCAGCATTTT
TRBD1 | TRBJ2-7 | TRBV6-5 | NA | CASSPRTGGYEQYF | TGTGCCAGCAGTCCACGGACAGGGGGCTACGAGCAGTACTTC